Detailed here is one TCR beta chain. This entry is derived from a study of technical replicates of blood from four donors. Profiled with immunoSEQ multiplex PCR; TCRdb holds only in-frame clones, not every one. Seen here are about 50,000 clones, 90% to 95% observed once, and the top ten hold 2.5% to 4%. Germline values: CDR1 SGHDT, CDR2 YYEEEE. The germline V and J ends were trimmed by 4 bases and 1 base, with 17 bases remaining between them. This CDR3 has 16 amino acids. The sample was PBMCs. The rearrangement links TRBV5-6 to TRBJ2-5; D ambiguous. The sequence was collected from a human donor in good health. Some clones in this sample may be carry-over from other donors' samples. CDR3 nucleotide sequence: TGTGCCAGCAGCACACCGGGTCCCCGGATCCAAGAGACCCAGTACTTC. Its translation: CASSTPGPRIQETQYF.